Each of the 22 T cell receptor beta chains below was sequenced from the same sample in a study of blood T cells in healthy people across ages (dated by TCRdb to between 2015 and 2016). Library method: 5' RACE. The data were produced on an Illumina HiSeq 2500. A second PCR of roughly 6 to 11 cycles was performed with a sample-barcoded 5' primer and a J-beta primer mix. Starting from the raw public reads, TCRdb applied fastp trimming at Q25, assembled clones with MiXCR and retained in-frame beta chains. For every CDR3 protein sequence, its rows merge into one entry that carries the most common genes and DNA. This sample holds 710,000 or so distinct CDR3 sequences; approximately 21% were observed only once. The ten largest clones take up roughly 22% of the sample. Specimen: blood. The receptors were sampled from a man between 70 and 80 years old in good health.

The chain links TRBV6-1 to TRBJ2-2; 12 bases agree with TRBD2. V lost 7 bases to trimming and J lost 0 bases; unmatched junction nucleotides: 6. The germline V gene has CDR1 MNHNS and CDR2 SASEGT. CDR3 length: 17 amino acids. CDR3 in amino acids: CASKGLAGLPNTGELFF. In DNA form, the CDR3 reads TGTGCCAGCAAAGGACTAGCGGGACTACCGAACACCGGGGAGCTGTTTTTT.

This clonotype was observed a few times. The chain is built from TRBV5-6 and TRBJ1-5; the D gene is possibly TRBD1 (6 bases). Germline-derived CDR1 and CDR2 are SGHDT and YYEEEE. Trimming removed 3 bases at V and 5 bases at J, with 12 bases between. This CDR3 contains 14 residues. The CDR3 here is CASSWGAGDQPQHF. Here the CDR3 DNA reads TGTGCCAGCAGCTGGGGGGCAGGGGATCAGCCCCAGCATTTT.

The sample holds a few counts of this clonotype. An end of the junction differs from the germline gene, which may be a read error. The chain combines TRBV20-1 with TRBJ2-2, with 7 nucleotides matching TRBD2. From germline, CDR1 is DFQATT and CDR2 SNEGSKA (reference sequence). The CDR3 has 13 residues. CDR3 nucleotide sequence: TGCAGTGCTTTCGGGGGGAGCACCCGGGAGCTGTTTTTT. Its protein is CSAFGGSTRELFF.

This clonotype was seen at least ten times. The chain recombines TRBV18 with TRBJ2-3; the match to TRBD2 covers 10 bases. CDR1 and CDR2 (germline): KGHSH, LQKENI. This CDR3 is 15 amino acids long. J lost 4 bases, V lost 1 base, and 2 bases had no gene match. CDR3: CASSPRLAGADTQYF. Written as DNA, the CDR3 is TGTGCCAGCTCACCACGGCTAGCGGGAGCAGATACGCAGTATTTT.

This clonotype was found a few times. The junction departs from the called germline gene at one end, perhaps through a read error. This sequence joins TRBV12-3 or TRBV12-4 and TRBJ2-5; D possibly corresponds to TRBD1 (5 bases). CDR3 length equals 13 residues. The CDR3 is CASSFAGQESQYF. CDR3 DNA sequence: TGTGCCAGCAGTTTTGCAGGGCAAGAGTCCCAGTACTTC.

This rearrangement joins TRBV5-1 to TRBJ1-1; D is uncertain. CDR3 length equals 14 residues. Trimming took 2 bases from V and 4 from J, leaving 12 bases between them. Germline V lookup: CDR1 SGHRS, CDR2 YFSETQ. CDR3 sequence: CASSFTDRGTEAFF. The DNA of the CDR3 is TGCGCCAGCAGCTTTACCGATCGGGGCACTGAAGCTTTCTTT. Complete variable domain (other parts from reference TRBV5-1 and TRBJ1-1): KAGVTQTPRYLIKTRGQQVTLSCSPISGHRSVSWYQQTPGQGLQFLFEYFSETQRNKGNFPGRFSGRQFSNSRSEMNVSTLELGDSALYLCASSFTDRGTEAFFGQGTRLTVV.

The chain is built from TRBV12-3 or TRBV12-4 and TRBJ2-2; 7 bases fit TRBD2. Trimming removed 7 bases from V and 5 bases from J; junction bases left unmatched: 7. The CDR3 has 14 amino acids. CDR3 DNA sequence: TGTGCCAGCACTGGGGGGGTTGGGACCGGGGAGCTGTTTTTT. Translating it yields CASTGGVGTGELFF.

This clonotype was recorded at least ten times. The V call is TRBV18, the J call TRBJ1-1; D might be TRBD1 (6 bases). Trimming stripped 5 bases from V and 3 bases from J, with 16 bases between. The length of the CDR3 is 15 residues. Germline V gene data show CDR1 as KGHSH and CDR2 as LQKENI. CDR3 sequence: CASSIGGGRDTEAFF. In DNA, the CDR3 is TGTGCCAGCTCAATCGGCGGGGGGCGCGACACTGAAGCTTTCTTT.

Notes on this clonotype: The final CDR3 position lacks the conserved phenylalanine or tryptophan, pointing to a likely read error. This rearrangement joins TRBV29-1 to TRBJ1-2, with D tentatively TRBD1 (5 bases). Deletions cut 6 bases from V and 6 bases from J, with 8 bases between. Germline V gene data show CDR1 as SQVTM and CDR2 as ANQGSEA. The CDR3 loop spans 10 amino acids. CDR3 sequence (DNA): TGCAGCGTCCCAGGGAATGGCTACACCCTC. Its translation is CSVPGNGYTL.

This clonotype was detected a few times. J is TRBJ2-1 and V is TRBV7-9; 10 nucleotides align to TRBD2. CDR1 is SEHNR and CDR2 is FQNEAQ in the germline V gene (reference sequence). The CDR3 totals 16 residues. Unmatched junction bases numbered 9, after V lost 3 bases and J lost 7 bases. The CDR3 spells CASSFDGLAAINEQFF. The CDR3 bases are TGTGCCAGCAGCTTCGACGGACTAGCGGCAATAAATGAGCAGTTCTTC. Variable domain in full (rest from reference TRBV7-9 and TRBJ2-1): DTGVSQNPRHKITKRGQNVTFRCDPISEHNRLYWYRQTLGQGPEFLTYFQNEAQLEKSRLLSDRFSAERPKGSFSTLEIQRTEQGDSAMYLCASSFDGLAAINEQFFGPGTRLTVL.

The V call is TRBV7-9, the J call TRBJ1-4, with TRBD1 matching over 7 bases. Germline CDR1 reads SEHNR; CDR2 reads FQNEAQ (reference sequence). After removal of 3 bases from V and 3 bases from J, the junction contained 7 bases not matched to a gene. The CDR3 has 16 residues. The CDR3 DNA is TGTGCCAGCAGCTTCACCACAGGGGTCGCTAATGAAAAACTGTTTTTT. The encoded protein is CASSFTTGVANEKLFF.

The chain combines TRBV7-2 with TRBJ1-3, with a weak D call TRBD1 (6 bases). The V gene lost 2 bases and the J gene lost 13 bases, with 12 bases spanning the gap. The CDR3 is 12 amino acids. Per the germline V gene, CDR1 is SGHTA and CDR2 is FQGNSA. This chain's CDR3 is CASSLIGGAIYF. The CDR3 nucleotides read TGTGCCAGCAGCTTAATAGGGGGAGCGATATATTTT. Filled out from reference TRBV7-2 and TRBJ1-3, the complete variable domain reads GAGVSQSPSNKVTEKGKDVELRCDPISGHTALYWYRQSLGQGLEFLIYFQGNSAPDKSGLPSDRFSAERTGGSVSTLTIQRTQQEDSAVYLCASSLIGGAIYFGEGSWLTVV.

The chain employs TRBV5-1 and TRBJ2-3; perhaps TRBD1 as D (6 bases). Germline V CDR1 and CDR2: SGHRS, YFSETQ. The V gene lost 6 bases and the J gene lost 0 bases, with 17 bases spanning the gap. This CDR3 region has 16 residues. The CDR3 DNA sequence: TGCGCCAGCATGTGGTCAGGGGATGATAGCACAGATACGCAGTATTTT. Residues: CASMWSGDDSTDTQYF.

The chain is built from TRBV9 and TRBJ1-4; D may be TRBD1 (6 bases). Germline V gene lookup returns CDR1 SGDLS and CDR2 YYNGEE. The CDR3 contains 15 residues. Deletions cut 1 base from V and 3 bases from J, with 10 bases between. CDR3 amino acids: CASSVLEGANEKLFF. CDR3 in DNA: TGTGCCAGCAGCGTATTGGAGGGGGCTAATGAAAAACTGTTTTTT.

Ten or more counts support this clonotype. The rearrangement uses TRBV6-6 and TRBJ2-5; no reliable D call. The germline V gene encodes CDR1 MNHNY and CDR2 SVGAGI (reference sequence). This CDR3 is built from 12 residues. Trimming cost V 2 bases and J 1 base, with 2 bases left between them. In DNA form, the CDR3 reads TGTGCCAGCAGTTACACCCAAGAGACCCAGTACTTC. This translates into CASSYTQETQYF.

In this sample, this clonotype turned up a few times. This chain uses TRBV20-1 with TRBJ2-3; D may correspond to TRBD1 or TRBD2 (5 bases each). CDR3 length equals 13 residues. Germline V CDR1 and CDR2: DFQATT, SNEGSKA (reference sequence). CDR3 loop: CRGVSSSTDTQYF. The CDR3 nucleotides read TGCAGGGGGGTATCATCTAGCACAGATACGCAGTATTTT.

V gene TRBV14 combines with J gene TRBJ1-5, with D hard to call. This CDR3 has 13 residues. Looked up from germline, CDR1 is SGHDN and CDR2 is FVKESK. Trimming cost V 1 base and J 5 bases, with 6 bases left between them. The CDR3 DNA reads TGTGCCAGCAGCCAAGCGGTTCATCAGCCCCAGCATTTT. Its translation is CASSQAVHQPQHF.

This clonotype was detected many times. The V and J genes are TRBV7-9 and TRBJ1-4; D is uncertain. The V gene's germline CDR1 is SEHNR and CDR2 FQNEAQ (reference sequence). V lost 1 base and J 8 bases, leaving 17 bases between the germline ends. The CDR3 loop spans 16 amino acids. CDR3 protein: CASSLVSGTPFEKLFF. The CDR3 region has the DNA TGTGCCAGCAGCTTAGTTTCAGGCACCCCGTTCGAAAAACTGTTTTTT.

This clonotype was recorded a few times. This sequence joins TRBV6-6 and TRBJ2-5; 7 bases are shared with TRBD1. J gave up 11 bases and V 5 bases, and 8 bases lay outside the gene matches. The CDR3 totals 12 residues. Per the germline V gene, CDR1 is MNHNY and CDR2 is SVGAGI (reference sequence). The CDR3, as DNA: TGTGCCAGCAGTCAAGACAGGGCAAAGCAGTACTTC. Translating gives CASSQDRAKQYF.

The chain joins TRBV9 to TRBJ1-5; TRBD1 matches 8 bases. The germline gives CDR1 SGDLS, CDR2 YYNGEE. This CDR3 is 16 amino acids long. The V gene end was trimmed by 4 bases and the J gene end by 1 base; junction bases not matched to a gene: 7. The DNA of the CDR3 is TGTGCCAGCAGCACCCTGGACAGGGCCAGCAATCAGCCCCAGCATTTT. Translation gives CASSTLDRASNQPQHF.

This clonotype was seen only a few times. The chain combines TRBV5-1 with TRBJ2-3; 7 bases are a match to TRBD2. The CDR3 is 12 residues long. Germline V gives CDR1 SGHRS, CDR2 YFSETQ. J was trimmed by 2 bases and V by 9 bases; bases with no gene match: 3. The CDR3 nucleotides read TGCGCCACCGGGACTACCACAGATACGCAGTATTTT. This gives the protein CATGTTTDTQYF.

The chain links TRBV3-1 to TRBJ1-6; D might be TRBD1 (5 bases). With 1 base removed from V and 8 bases from J, the gap between germline ends came to 12 bases. Germline CDR1 reads LGHDT; CDR2 reads YNNKEL (reference sequence). This CDR3 is 15 amino acids long. The CDR3 loop reads CASSQGRQGYSPLHF. CDR3 in DNA: TGTGCCAGCAGCCAAGGACGGCAGGGATATTCACCCCTCCACTTT.